This TCR beta chain was retrieved from a study of CXCR3-negative and CXCR3-positive naive CD8 T cells. Regarding this clonotype: Antigen: not known.

General study points: The study found CXCR3 expression partially decreased after cryopreservation and ran most assays on fresh PBMCs. Comparison of naive subsets found surface CD5 to be comparable, and TCR strength was inferred on the basis of TRB CDR3 properties.

This CDR3 has 14 amino acids. Germline V gene sequence: CDR1 MDHEN, CDR2 SYDVKM. Libraries were UMI-labeled 5' RACE TRB cDNA. TCRdb reprocessed the 5' RACE reads and stores each CDR3 protein as one record, lacking DNA. This sample lists 130,000 or so distinct CDR3 sequences; its ten largest clones have approximately 0.29%. At approximately 300,000 cells each, triplicate sorts were carried out for each CD8+ T cell subset. The sample was naive CXCR3- CD8+ T cells from blood. Subset denoted: CD45RO-CCR7+CD27+CD95- naive CD8+ T cells lacking CXCR3 (TNR3-). The sequence was collected from a human donor in good health. Some clones in this sample may be carry-over from other donors' samples. This chain connects TRBV28 to TRBJ1-1. The CDR3 loop is CASSLEPIGTEAFF.